This TCR beta chain emerged from a study of blood T cell repertoires in COVID-19. Study-wide context: The origin of the acute and convalescent COVID-19 samples was the United States, Italy and Spain. Sources were T cells, B-cell-depleted T cells, or PBMCs; the material itself was cDNA or gDNA.

One Seattle source followed patients from active infection through their disease course. The CDR3 has 17 amino acids. Losses at the gene ends were 1 base for V and 4 bases for J; bases not matched to a gene: 12. Germline-derived CDR1 and CDR2 are SGHKS and YYEKEE (reference sequence). Authors' data handling: Reference gene primer amplification gave nucleated cell count estimates. Generated by immunoSEQ multiplex PCR, the TCRdb table keeps only in-frame clones and is missing some. V, J and clone size were drawn from that table, and D and trimming were deduced from the DNA. The data contain just under 350,000 clones, over 80% of them seen just once; the ten biggest clones take up more than 5%.

The receptor's source is a woman between 45 and 60 years old with COVID-19, enrolled during active disease. This rearrangement joins TRBV5-5 to TRBJ2-5, with 8 positions matching TRBD1. The source material was peripheral blood. Written as DNA, the CDR3 is TGTGCCAGCAGCTTGATTTCGACAGGGGAAGTAGGAGAGACCCAGTACTTC. Translation gives CASSLISTGEVGETQYF.